Shown below are 6 T cell receptor beta chains from a single sample sequenced in a study of blood T cell repertoires in COVID-19. Assay used: immunoSEQ multiplex PCR; TCRdb lists only in-frame clones, some missing. The profile shows about 80,000 clones, 84% of them singletons. Sample: peripheral blood. Every receptor here comes from a man aged 45-65 years with acute or convalescent COVID-19.

This chain joins TRBV12-2 and TRBJ2-5; TRBD2 is the table's D call and was not checked against the DNA. TRBV12-2 is a documented pseudogene. The CDR3 runs to 13 residues. The DNA for the CDR3 is TGTGCAAGTCGCTTAGCGCGTCCAAACGGTGGGTACTTC. This gives the protein CASRLARPNGGYF.

The CDR3 DNA reads TGTGCCAGCAGTTACTCGAACAGGAATCAGCCCCAGCATTTT. Its protein product is CASSYSNRNQPQHF. V and J are TRBV6-2 or TRBV6-3 and TRBJ1-5, with D maybe TRBD1 (5 bases). CDR1 MNHEY and CDR2 SVGEGT come from the germline V gene. The length of the CDR3 is 14 residues. V gave up 0 bases and J gave up 4 bases, with 7 bases separating them.

This sequence joins TRBV4-3 and TRBJ2-2, with 12 bases identical to TRBD2. Trimming took 5 bases from V and 3 from J; bases not matched to a gene: 10. There are 18 residues in the CDR3. Germline V gene lookup returns CDR1 LGHNA and CDR2 YSLEER. CDR3 residues: CASSYSSGGARDTGELFF. The CDR3 DNA is TGCGCCAGCAGCTATTCTAGCGGGGGGGCCAGGGACACCGGGGAGCTGTTTTTT.

The rearrangement joins TRBV13 to TRBJ2-3; D remains unclear. Trimming left V 5 bases short and J 4 bases short, with 16 bases between. Per the germline V gene, CDR1 is PRHDT and CDR2 is FYEKMQ (reference sequence). The length of the CDR3 is 15 residues. The CDR3 bases are TGTGCCAGCAGCCCCGGGTCCTTCAGCGCAGATACGCAGTATTTT. Protein product: CASSPGSFSADTQYF.

The chain is built from TRBV9 and TRBJ2-5; TRBD2 agrees at 8 bases. With 0 bases clipped from V and 5 bases from J, the junction kept 3 bases outside the gene matches. The CDR3 runs 14 residues. Germline V gene data show CDR1 as SGDLS and CDR2 as YYNGEE. The DNA of the CDR3 is TGTGCCAGCAGCGTAGCGGGAGGGGAGGAGACCCAGTACTTC. Residues: CASSVAGGEETQYF.

This clone was seen more than once but under ten times. The V and J genes are TRBV5-1 and TRBJ2-1; 9 bases are shared with TRBD2. J was trimmed by 1 base and V by 4 bases; bases with no gene match: 3. CDR3 length equals 15 residues. Germline V CDR1 and CDR2: SGHRS, YFSETQ. In DNA form, the CDR3 reads TGCGCCAGCAGCACAAGCGGGGGGTCCTACAATGAGCAGTTCTTC. It translates to CASSTSGGSYNEQFF.